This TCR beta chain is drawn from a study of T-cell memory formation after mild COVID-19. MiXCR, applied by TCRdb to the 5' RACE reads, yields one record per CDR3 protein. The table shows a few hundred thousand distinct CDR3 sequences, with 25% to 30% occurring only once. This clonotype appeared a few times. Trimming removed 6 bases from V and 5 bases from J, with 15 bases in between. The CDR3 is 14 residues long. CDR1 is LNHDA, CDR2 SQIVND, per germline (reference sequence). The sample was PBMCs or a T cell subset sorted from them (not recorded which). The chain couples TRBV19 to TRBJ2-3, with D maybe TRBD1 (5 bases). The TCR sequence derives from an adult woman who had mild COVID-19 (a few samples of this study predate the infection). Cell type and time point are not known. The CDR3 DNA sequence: TGTGCCAGTAGCTTGCTAGACAGAGGAGATACGCAGTATTTT. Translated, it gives CASSLLDRGDTQYF.